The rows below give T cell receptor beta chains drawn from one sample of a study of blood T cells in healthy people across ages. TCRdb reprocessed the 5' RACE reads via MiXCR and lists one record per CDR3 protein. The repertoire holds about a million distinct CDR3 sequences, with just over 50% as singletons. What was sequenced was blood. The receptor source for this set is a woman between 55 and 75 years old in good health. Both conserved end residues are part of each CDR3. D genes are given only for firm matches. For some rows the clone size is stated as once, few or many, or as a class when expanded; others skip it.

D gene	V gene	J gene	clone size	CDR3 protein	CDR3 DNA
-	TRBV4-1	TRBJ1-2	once	CASAGGERSGYTF	TGCGCCAGCGCCGGGGGGGAGAGAAGCGGCTACACCTTC
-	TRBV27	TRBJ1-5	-	CASSLQGFQPQHF	TGTGCCAGCAGTTTACAGGGATTTCAGCCCCAGCATTTT
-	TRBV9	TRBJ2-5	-	CASSVVGGIGQETQYF	TGTGCCAGCAGCGTAGTTGGAGGGATCGGTCAAGAGACCCAGTACTTC
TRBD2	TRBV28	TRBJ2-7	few	CASNPWGTNGEQYF	TGTGCCAGCAACCCCTGGGGGACTAACGGCGAGCAGTACTTC
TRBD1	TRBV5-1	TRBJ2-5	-	CASSNQGEETQYF	TGCGCCAGCAGCAACCAGGGGGAGGAGACCCAGTACTTC
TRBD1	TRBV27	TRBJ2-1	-	CASSLFNRGHRDEQFF	TGTGCCAGCAGTTTATTTAACAGGGGGCATCGGGATGAGCAGTTCTTC
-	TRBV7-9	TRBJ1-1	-	CASSLDRTFMNTEAFF	TGTGCCAGCAGCTTAGACAGGACATTTATGAACACTGAAGCTTTCTTT
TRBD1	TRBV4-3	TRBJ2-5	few	CASSQEETGELETQYF	TGCGCCAGCAGCCAAGAGGAGACAGGGGAACTAGAGACCCAGTACTTC
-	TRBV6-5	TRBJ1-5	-	CASSLQASNQPQHF	TGTGCCAGCAGTTTGCAGGCTAGCAATCAGCCCCAGCATTTT
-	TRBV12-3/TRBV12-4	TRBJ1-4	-	CASSDRVPLSEKLFF	TGTGCCAGCAGTGACCGGGTCCCCCTTAGTGAAAAACTGTTTTTT
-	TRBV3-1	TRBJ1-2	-	CASEGRRGYGYTF	TGTGCCAGCGAAGGGAGAAGGGGCTATGGCTACACCTTC
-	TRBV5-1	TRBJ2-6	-	CASSLIAPDGANVLTF	TGCGCCAGCAGCTTGATCGCCCCAGACGGGGCCAACGTCCTGACTTTC
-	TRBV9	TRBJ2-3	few	CASSEGPGDTQYF	TGTGCCAGCAGCGAGGGCCCTGGAGATACGCAGTATTTT
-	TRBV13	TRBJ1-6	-	CASSPLYRAGNSPLHF	TGTGCCAGCAGCCCCTTGTACAGGGCCGGTAATTCACCCCTCCACTTT
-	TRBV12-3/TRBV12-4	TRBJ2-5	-	CASSLSNLDEQYF	TGTGCCAGCAGTTTGAGCAATCTGGATGAGCAGTACTTC
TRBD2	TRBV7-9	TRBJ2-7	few	CASSLSGSGRGEQYF	TGTGCCAGCAGCTTATCGGGTAGCGGGAGAGGCGAGCAGTACTTC
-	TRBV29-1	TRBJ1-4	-	CSAQESTNEKLFF	TGCAGCGCACAGGAGTCAACTAATGAAAAACTGTTTTTT
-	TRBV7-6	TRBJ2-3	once	CASPPGRGRMLGRDTQYF	TGTGCCAGCCCCCCAGGGAGGGGGCGTATGCTCGGTAGGGATACGCAGTATTTT
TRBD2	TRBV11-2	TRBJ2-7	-	CASSSRLAAYDQYF	TGTGCCAGCAGCTCCAGACTAGCGGCATACGACCAGTACTTC
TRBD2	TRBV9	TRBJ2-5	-	CASSVGVNTGLAGVETQYF	TGTGCCAGCAGCGTGGGCGTAAATACAGGACTAGCGGGAGTTGAGACCCAGTACTTC
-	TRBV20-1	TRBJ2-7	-	CSGNRGYEQYF	TGCAGTGGAAATCGGGGGTACGAGCAGTACTTC
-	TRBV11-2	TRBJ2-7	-	CASSPLGNTDEQYF	TGTGCCAGCAGCCCCCTGGGGAATACGGACGAGCAGTACTTC